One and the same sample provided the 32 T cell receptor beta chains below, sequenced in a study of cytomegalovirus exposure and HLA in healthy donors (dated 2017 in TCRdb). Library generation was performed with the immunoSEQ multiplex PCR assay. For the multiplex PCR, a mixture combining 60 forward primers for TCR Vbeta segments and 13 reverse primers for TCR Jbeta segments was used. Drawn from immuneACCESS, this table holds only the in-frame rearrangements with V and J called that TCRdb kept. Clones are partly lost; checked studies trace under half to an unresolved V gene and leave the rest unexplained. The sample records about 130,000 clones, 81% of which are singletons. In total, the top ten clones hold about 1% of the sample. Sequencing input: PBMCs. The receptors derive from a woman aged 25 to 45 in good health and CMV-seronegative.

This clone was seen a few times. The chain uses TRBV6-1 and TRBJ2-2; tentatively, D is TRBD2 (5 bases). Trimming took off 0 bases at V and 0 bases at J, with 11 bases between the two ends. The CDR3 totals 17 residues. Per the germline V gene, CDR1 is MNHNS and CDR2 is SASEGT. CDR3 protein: CASSEARAASNTGELFF. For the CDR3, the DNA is TGTGCCAGCAGTGAAGCGAGGGCGGCATCGAACACCGGGGAGCTGTTTTTT.

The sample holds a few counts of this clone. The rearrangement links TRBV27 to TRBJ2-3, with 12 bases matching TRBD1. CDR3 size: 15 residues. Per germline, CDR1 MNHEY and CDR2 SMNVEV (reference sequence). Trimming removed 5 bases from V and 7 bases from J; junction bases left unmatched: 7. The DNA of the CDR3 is TGTGCCAGCAGTATAATGGGACAGGGGGCTTATACGCAGTATTTT. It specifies CASSIMGQGAYTQYF.

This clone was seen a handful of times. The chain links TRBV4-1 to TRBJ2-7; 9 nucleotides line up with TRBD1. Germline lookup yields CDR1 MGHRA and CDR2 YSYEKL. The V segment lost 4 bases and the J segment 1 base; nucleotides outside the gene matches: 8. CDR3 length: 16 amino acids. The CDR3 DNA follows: TGCGCCAGCAGCCTCCTGTGGGGACAGGGTTCCTACGAGCAGTACTTC. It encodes CASSLLWGQGSYEQYF.

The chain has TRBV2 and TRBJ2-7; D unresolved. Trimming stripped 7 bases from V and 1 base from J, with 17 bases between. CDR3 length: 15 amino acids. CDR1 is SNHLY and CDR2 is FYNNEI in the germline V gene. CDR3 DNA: TGTGCCAGCACCGGAGAGGCGGAACTATCCTACGAGCAGTACTTC. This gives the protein CASTGEAELSYEQYF.

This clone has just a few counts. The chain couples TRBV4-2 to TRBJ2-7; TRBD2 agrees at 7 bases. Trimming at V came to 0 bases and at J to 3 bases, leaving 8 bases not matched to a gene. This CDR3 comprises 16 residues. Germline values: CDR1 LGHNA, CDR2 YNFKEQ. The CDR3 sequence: CASSQDRSGLDYEQYF. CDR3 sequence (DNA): TGTGCCAGCAGCCAAGATCGATCAGGACTAGACTACGAGCAGTACTTC.

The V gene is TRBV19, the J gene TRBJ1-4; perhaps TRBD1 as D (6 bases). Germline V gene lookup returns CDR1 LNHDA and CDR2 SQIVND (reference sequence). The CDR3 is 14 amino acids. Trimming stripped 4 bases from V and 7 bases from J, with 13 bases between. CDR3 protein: CASSTSGVVEKLFF. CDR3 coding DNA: TGTGCCAGTAGTACCTCAGGGGTTGTTGAAAAACTGTTTTTT.

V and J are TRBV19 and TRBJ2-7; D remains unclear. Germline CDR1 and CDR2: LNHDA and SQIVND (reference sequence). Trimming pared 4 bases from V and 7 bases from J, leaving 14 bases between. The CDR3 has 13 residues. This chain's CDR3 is CASSKAVEEEQYF. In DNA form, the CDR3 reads TGTGCCAGTAGTAAGGCGGTAGAGGAAGAGCAGTACTTC. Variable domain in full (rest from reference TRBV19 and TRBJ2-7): DGGITQSPKYLFRKEGQNVTLSCEQNLNHDAMYWYRQDPGQGLRLIYYSQIVNDFQKGDIAEGYSVSREKKESFPLTVTSAQKNPTAFYLCASSKAVEEEQYFGPGTRLTVT.

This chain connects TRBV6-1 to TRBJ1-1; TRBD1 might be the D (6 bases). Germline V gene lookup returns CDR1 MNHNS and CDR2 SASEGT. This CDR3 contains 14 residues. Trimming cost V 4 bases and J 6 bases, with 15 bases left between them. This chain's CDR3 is CASSGDTGFAEAFF. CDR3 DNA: TGTGCCAGCAGTGGGGATACAGGGTTCGCTGAAGCTTTCTTT.

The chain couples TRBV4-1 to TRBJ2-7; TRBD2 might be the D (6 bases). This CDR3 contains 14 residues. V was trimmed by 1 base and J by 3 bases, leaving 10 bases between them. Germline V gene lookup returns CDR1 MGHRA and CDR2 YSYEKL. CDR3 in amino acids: CASSQGRGNYEQYF. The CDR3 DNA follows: TGCGCCAGCAGCCAAGGTCGCGGGAACTACGAGCAGTACTTC.

The DNA for the CDR3 is TGTGCCAGCAGCTTACTCCCTCGCGGGACAGGGTACAATGAGCAGTTCTTC. Amino acid sequence: CASSLLPRGTGYNEQFF. The chain carries TRBV7-6 and TRBJ2-1; 9 nucleotides agree with TRBD1. The V and J ends lost 2 bases and 4 bases, in that order; junction bases with no gene match: 9. Germline V lookup: CDR1 SGHVS, CDR2 FNYEAQ. The CDR3 runs to 17 residues.

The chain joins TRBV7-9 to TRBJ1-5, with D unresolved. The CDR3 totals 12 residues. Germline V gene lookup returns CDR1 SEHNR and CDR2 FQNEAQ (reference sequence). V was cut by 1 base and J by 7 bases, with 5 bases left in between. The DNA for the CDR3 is TGTGCCAGCAGCTTAGACGGGCAGCCCCAGCATTTT. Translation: CASSLDGQPQHF.

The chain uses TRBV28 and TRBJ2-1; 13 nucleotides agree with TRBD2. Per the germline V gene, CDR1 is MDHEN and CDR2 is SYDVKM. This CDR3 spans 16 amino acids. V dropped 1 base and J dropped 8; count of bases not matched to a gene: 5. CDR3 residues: CASSLSGTSGIYEQFF. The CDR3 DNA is TGTGCCAGCAGTTTATCCGGGACTAGCGGGATCTATGAGCAGTTCTTC.

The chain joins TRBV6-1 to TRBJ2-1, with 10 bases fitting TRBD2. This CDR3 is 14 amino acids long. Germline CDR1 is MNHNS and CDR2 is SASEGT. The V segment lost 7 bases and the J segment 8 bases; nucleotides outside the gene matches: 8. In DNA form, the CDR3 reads TGTGCCAGCAACCTAGCGGGAGAAACCGATGAGCAGTTCTTC. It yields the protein CASNLAGETDEQFF.

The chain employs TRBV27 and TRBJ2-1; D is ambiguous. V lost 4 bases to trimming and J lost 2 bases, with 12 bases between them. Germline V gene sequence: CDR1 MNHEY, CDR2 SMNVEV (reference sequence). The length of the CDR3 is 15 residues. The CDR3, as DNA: TGTGCCAGCAGTTCTGCCTACCCCACCTACAATGAGCAGTTCTTC. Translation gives CASSSAYPTYNEQFF.

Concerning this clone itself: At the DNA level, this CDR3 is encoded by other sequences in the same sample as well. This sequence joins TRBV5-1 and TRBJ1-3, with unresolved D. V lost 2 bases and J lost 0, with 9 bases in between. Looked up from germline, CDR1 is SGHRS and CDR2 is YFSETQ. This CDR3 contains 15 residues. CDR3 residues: CASSLGSGSGNTIYF. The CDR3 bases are TGCGCCAGCAGCTTAGGTTCAGGCTCTGGAAACACCATATATTTT.

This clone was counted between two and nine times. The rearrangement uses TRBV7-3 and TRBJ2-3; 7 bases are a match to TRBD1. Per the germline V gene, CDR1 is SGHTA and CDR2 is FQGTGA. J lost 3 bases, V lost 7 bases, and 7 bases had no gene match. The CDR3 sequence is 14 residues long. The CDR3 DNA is TGTGCCAGCACCCTAGGACAGGAAACAGATACGCAGTATTTT. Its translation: CASTLGQETDTQYF.

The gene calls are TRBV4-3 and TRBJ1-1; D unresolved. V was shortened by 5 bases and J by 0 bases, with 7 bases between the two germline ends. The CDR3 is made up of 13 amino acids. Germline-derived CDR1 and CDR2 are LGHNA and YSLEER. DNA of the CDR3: TGCGCCAGCAGCTCTCAGGTGAACACTGAAGCTTTCTTT. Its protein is CASSSQVNTEAFF.

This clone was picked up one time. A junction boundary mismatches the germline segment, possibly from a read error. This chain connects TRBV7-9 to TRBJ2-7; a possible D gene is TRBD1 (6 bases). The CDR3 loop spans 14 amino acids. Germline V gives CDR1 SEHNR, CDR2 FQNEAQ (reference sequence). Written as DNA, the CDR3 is TGTTCCAGCAGCTCGGACAGAAGCTCCTACGAGCAGTACTTC. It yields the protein CSSSSDRSSYEQYF.

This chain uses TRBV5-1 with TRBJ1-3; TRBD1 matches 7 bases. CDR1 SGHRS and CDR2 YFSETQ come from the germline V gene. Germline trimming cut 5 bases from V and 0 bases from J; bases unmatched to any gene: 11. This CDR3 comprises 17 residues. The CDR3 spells CASRRDRLVDSGNTIYF. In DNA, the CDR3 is TGCGCCAGCAGGCGGGACAGACTAGTAGACTCTGGAAACACCATATATTTT.

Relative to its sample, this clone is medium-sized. CDR3 in amino acids: CASSIIISGANVLTF. The CDR3 region has the DNA TGTGCCAGTAGTATAATCATCTCTGGGGCCAACGTCCTGACTTTC. V and J are TRBV19 and TRBJ2-6; the D is unclear. V shed 2 bases and J shed 0 bases, with 5 bases lying between them. The CDR3 contains 15 residues. Germline V CDR1 and CDR2: LNHDA, SQIVND (reference sequence).

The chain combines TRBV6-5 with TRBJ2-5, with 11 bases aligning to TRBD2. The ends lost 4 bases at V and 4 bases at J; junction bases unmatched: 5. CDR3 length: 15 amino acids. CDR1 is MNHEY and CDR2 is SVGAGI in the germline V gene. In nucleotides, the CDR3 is TGTGCCAGCAGTTTTAGCGGGGGGGCCGGAGAGACCCAGTACTTC. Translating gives CASSFSGGAGETQYF.

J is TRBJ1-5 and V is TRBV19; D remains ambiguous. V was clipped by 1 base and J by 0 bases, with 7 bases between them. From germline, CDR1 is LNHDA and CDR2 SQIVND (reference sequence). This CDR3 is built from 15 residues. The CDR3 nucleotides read TGTGCCAGTAGTATAGTCCCGTATAGCAATCAGCCCCAGCATTTT. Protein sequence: CASSIVPYSNQPQHF.

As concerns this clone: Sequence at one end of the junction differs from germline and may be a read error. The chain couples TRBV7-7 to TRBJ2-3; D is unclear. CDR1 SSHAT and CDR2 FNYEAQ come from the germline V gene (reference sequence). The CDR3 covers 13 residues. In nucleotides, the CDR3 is TGTGCTAGCAGCTTAGCAGAGGCAGATACGCAGTATTTT. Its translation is CASSLAEADTQYF.

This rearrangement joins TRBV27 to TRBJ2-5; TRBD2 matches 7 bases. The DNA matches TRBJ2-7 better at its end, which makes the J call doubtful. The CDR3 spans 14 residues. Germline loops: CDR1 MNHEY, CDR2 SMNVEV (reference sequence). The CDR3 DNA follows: TGTGCCAGCAAGTCTTTGGGGGGGATCTACGAGCAGTACTTC. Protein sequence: CASKSLGGIYEQYF.

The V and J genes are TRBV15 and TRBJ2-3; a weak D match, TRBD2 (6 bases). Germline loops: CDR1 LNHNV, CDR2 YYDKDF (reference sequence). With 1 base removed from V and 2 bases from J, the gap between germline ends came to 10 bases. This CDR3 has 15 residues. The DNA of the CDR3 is TGTGCCACCAGCAGAGGTGGAGGGGACACAGATACGCAGTATTTT. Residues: CATSRGGGDTDTQYF.

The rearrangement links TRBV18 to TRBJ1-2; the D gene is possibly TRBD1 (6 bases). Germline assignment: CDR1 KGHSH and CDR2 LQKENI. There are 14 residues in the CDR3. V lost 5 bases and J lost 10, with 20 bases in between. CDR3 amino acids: CASSSQTGVDPYTF. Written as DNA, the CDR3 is TGTGCCAGCTCAAGCCAGACAGGTGTTGATCCCTACACCTTC. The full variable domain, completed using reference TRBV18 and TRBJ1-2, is NAGVMQNPRHLVRRRGQEARLRCSPMKGHSHVYWYRQLPEEGLKFMVYLQKENIIDESGMPKERFSAEFPKEGPSILRIQQVVRGDSAAYFCASSSQTGVDPYTFGSGTRLTVV.

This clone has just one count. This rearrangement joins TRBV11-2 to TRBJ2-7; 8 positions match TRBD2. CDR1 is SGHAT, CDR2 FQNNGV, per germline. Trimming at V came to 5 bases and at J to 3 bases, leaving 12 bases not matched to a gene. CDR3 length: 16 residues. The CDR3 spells CASSAISGTRGYEQYF. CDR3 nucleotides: TGTGCCAGCAGCGCTATATCCGGGACTAGGGGCTACGAGCAGTACTTC.

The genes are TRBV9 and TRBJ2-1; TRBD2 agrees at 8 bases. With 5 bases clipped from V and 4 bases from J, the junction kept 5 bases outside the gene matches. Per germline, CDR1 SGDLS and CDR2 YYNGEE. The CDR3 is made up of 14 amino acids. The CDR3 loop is CASRPAGGYNEQFF. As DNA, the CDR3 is TGTGCCAGCAGACCGGCGGGGGGTTACAATGAGCAGTTCTTC.

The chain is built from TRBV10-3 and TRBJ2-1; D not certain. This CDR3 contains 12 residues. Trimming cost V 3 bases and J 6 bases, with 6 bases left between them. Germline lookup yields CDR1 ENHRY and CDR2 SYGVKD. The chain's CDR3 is CAISDILNEQFF. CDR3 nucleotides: TGTGCCATCAGTGATATACTCAATGAGCAGTTCTTC.

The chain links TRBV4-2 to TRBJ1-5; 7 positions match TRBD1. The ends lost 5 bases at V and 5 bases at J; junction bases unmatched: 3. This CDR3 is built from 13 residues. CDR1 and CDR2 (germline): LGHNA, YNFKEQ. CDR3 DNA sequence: TGTGCCAGCAGCGACAGGGTAGATCAGCCCCAGCATTTT. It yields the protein CASSDRVDQPQHF.

DNA of the CDR3: TGTGCCAGCTCACCAGGGGAGGACTATGGCTACACCTTC. Translated: CASSPGEDYGYTF. J is TRBJ1-2 and V is TRBV18; D is unresolved. Germline CDR1 reads KGHSH; CDR2 reads LQKENI. V shed 2 bases and J shed 3 bases, with 7 bases lying between them. The CDR3 extends over 13 amino acids.

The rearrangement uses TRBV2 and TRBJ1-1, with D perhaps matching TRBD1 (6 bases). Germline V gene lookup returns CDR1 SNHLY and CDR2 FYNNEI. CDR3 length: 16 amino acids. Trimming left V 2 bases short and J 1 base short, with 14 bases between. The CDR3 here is CASSEMGRGQNTEAFF. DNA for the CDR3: TGTGCCAGCAGTGAAATGGGCCGGGGACAGAACACTGAAGCTTTCTTT.